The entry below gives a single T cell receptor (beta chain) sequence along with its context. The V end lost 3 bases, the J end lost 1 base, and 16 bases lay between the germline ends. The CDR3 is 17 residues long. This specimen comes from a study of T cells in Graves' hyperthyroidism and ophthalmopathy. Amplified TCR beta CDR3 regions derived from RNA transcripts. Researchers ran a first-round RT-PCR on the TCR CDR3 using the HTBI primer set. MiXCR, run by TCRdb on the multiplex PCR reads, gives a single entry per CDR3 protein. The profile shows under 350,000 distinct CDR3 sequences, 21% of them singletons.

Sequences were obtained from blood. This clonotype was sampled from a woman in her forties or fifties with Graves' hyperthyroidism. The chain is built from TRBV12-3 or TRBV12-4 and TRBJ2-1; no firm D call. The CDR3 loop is CASSFLVDASSYNEQFF. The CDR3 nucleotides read TGTGCCAGCAGTTTTCTCGTGGACGCGTCATCCTACAATGAGCAGTTCTTC.